This TCR beta chain was found in a study of shared clonotypes between healthy human individuals. The CDR3 runs to 15 residues. Germline trimming cut 4 bases from V and 6 bases from J; bases unmatched to any gene: 10. Looked up from germline, CDR1 is LNHNV and CDR2 is YYDKDF (reference sequence). Generated by immunoSEQ multiplex PCR, the TCRdb table keeps only in-frame clones and is missing some. The sample lists roughly 500,000 clones, approximately 79% occurring once. Material for sequencing was PBMCs. This TCR derives from a woman in her thirties or forties in good health. Some clones in this sample may be carry-over from other donors' samples. V and J are TRBV15 and TRBJ2-7; 9 nucleotides agree with TRBD1. CDR3 loop: CATSTIQGQGVEQYF. In nucleotides, the CDR3 is TGTGCCACCAGCACCATACAGGGACAGGGTGTCGAGCAGTACTTC.